One sample yielded the 22 T cell receptor beta chains listed below, sequenced in a study of blood T cell repertoires in COVID-19. The repertoire was sequenced with immunoSEQ multiplex PCR; TCRdb's copy has only in-frame clones and lacks some. The sample records 300,000 to 400,000 clones, more than 85% being singletons. Specimen: PBMCs or T cells enriched from blood (not recorded which). These receptors were taken from a woman aged 25 to 45 who had been exposed to COVID-19.

This clone has only one observation. The chain recombines TRBV28 with TRBJ2-1; 8 positions agree with TRBD2. Looked up from germline, CDR1 is MDHEN and CDR2 is SYDVKM. After removal of 6 bases from V and 5 bases from J, the junction contained 12 bases not matched to a gene. The CDR3 has 16 residues. The chain's CDR3 is CASSPPGAGGHNEQFF. The CDR3 DNA sequence: TGTGCCAGCAGCCCCCCGGGGGCGGGGGGACACAATGAGCAGTTCTTC.

The chain carries TRBV6-5 and TRBJ1-4; a weak D match, TRBD1 (6 bases). The germline V and J ends were trimmed by 2 bases and 4 bases, with 8 bases remaining between them. This CDR3 spans 14 amino acids. Germline V gene sequence: CDR1 MNHEY, CDR2 SVGAGI. This CDR3 is CASSYGTNNEKLFF. Written as DNA, the CDR3 is TGTGCCAGCAGTTACGGGACAAATAATGAAAAACTGTTTTTT.

J is TRBJ2-1 and V is TRBV5-4, with D maybe TRBD1 (5 bases). Per the germline V gene, CDR1 is SGHNT and CDR2 is YYREEE (reference sequence). V lost 3 bases, J lost 6 bases, and 7 bases lay in between. This CDR3 has 12 amino acids. CDR3 protein: CASSSRGNEQFF. The CDR3 DNA reads as TGTGCCAGCAGCTCTAGGGGCAATGAGCAGTTCTTC.

The chain carries TRBV2 and TRBJ1-2; 7 bases align to TRBD1. The CDR3 runs to 15 residues. J gave up 7 bases and V 4 bases, and 12 bases lay outside the gene matches. The germline gives CDR1 SNHLY, CDR2 FYNNEI. The CDR3 coding sequence is TGTGCCAGCAGTGCAGCGACAGGGTCCGGTCGTGGCTACACCTTC. Protein product: CASSAATGSGRGYTF. Variable domain in full (rest from reference TRBV2 and TRBJ1-2): EPEVTQTPSHQVTQMGQEVILRCVPISNHLYFYWYRQILGQKVEFLVSFYNNEISEKSEIFDDQFSVERPDGSNFTLKIRSTKLEDSAMYFCASSAATGSGRGYTFGSGTRLTVV.

This chain links TRBV6-5 with TRBJ2-6; D is unclear. The CDR3 has 13 residues. From germline, CDR1 is MNHEY and CDR2 SVGAGI. V was cut by 7 bases and J by 0 bases, with 4 bases left in between. The CDR3, as DNA: TGTGCCAGCACTATCTCTGGGGCCAACGTCCTGACTTTC. This encodes CASTISGANVLTF.

V and J are TRBV7-6 and TRBJ2-2, with TRBD1 as a possible D gene (5 bases). Trimming shortened V by 1 base and J by 6 bases, and 12 bases separated the two germline ends. The CDR3 covers 15 residues. Germline V gives CDR1 SGHVS, CDR2 FNYEAQ. This chain's CDR3 is CASSLESRVPGELFF. The CDR3 DNA reads TGTGCCAGCAGCTTAGAGTCCAGGGTACCCGGGGAGCTGTTTTTT.

V gene TRBV2 combines with J gene TRBJ2-7, with TRBD1 matching 10 bases. V trimming: 10 bases; J trimming: 7 bases; junction bases outside the gene matches: 16. CDR3 length: 15 residues. Germline V CDR1 and CDR2: SNHLY, FYNNEI. The chain's CDR3 is CAIYYAGDRGKEQYF. For the CDR3, the DNA is TGTGCCATCTATTATGCCGGGGACAGGGGAAAGGAGCAGTACTTC.

V usage is TRBV7-3 and J usage is TRBJ1-2, with D tentatively TRBD1 (5 bases). Looked up from germline, CDR1 is SGHTA and CDR2 is FQGTGA. V was pared by 2 bases and J by 6 bases, with 10 bases between. This CDR3 spans 13 amino acids. The CDR3 coding sequence is TGTGCCAGCAGCTTAGACAGAGAACATGGCTACACCTTC. It specifies CASSLDREHGYTF.

The V call is TRBV11-3, the J call TRBJ2-1, with TRBD1 matching over 7 bases. The CDR3 totals 16 residues. Unmatched junction bases numbered 8, after V lost 1 base and J lost 5 bases. The germline V gene has CDR1 SGHNT and CDR2 YENEEA. The CDR3 reads CASSLVGGTVNNEQFF. As DNA, the CDR3 is TGTGCCAGCAGCTTAGTAGGTGGGACAGTAAACAATGAGCAGTTCTTC.

The chain combines TRBV5-6 with TRBJ1-1, with a tentative D call TRBD1 (5 bases). This CDR3 comprises 13 residues. Looked up from germline, CDR1 is SGHDT and CDR2 is YYEEEE. The germline V and J ends were trimmed by 2 bases and 6 bases, with 11 bases remaining between them. CDR3 loop: CASSLRGKAEAFF. Here the CDR3 DNA reads TGTGCCAGCAGCTTACGGGGGAAAGCTGAAGCTTTCTTT. Supplemented by reference TRBV5-6 and TRBJ1-1, the full variable domain reads DAGVTQSPTHLIKTRGQQVTLRCSPKSGHDTVSWYQQALGQGPQFIFQYYEEEERQRGNFPDRFSGHQFPNYSSELNVNALLLGDSALYLCASSLRGKAEAFFGQGTRLTVV.

The chain recombines TRBV12-5 with TRBJ2-1; the match to TRBD2 covers 10 bases. V trimming: 2 bases; J trimming: 7 bases; junction bases outside the gene matches: 11. Germline V lookup: CDR1 LGHNT, CDR2 FRNRAP. CDR3 length: 17 residues. CDR3 protein: CASGLSSGGAVFNEQFF. The CDR3 DNA follows: TGTGCTAGTGGTTTGTCCAGCGGGGGGGCTGTATTTAATGAGCAGTTCTTC.

In its sample, this clone was seen once. CDR3 sequence reads: CATSRAGLNTIYF. CDR3 sequence (DNA): TGTGCCACCAGCAGAGCAGGGTTAAACACCATATATTTT. The V and J genes are TRBV15 and TRBJ1-3; the D gene is possibly TRBD1 (5 bases). Trimming took off 1 base at V and 6 bases at J, with 7 bases between the two ends. This CDR3 has 13 amino acids. Germline CDR1 reads LNHNV; CDR2 reads YYDKDF (reference sequence). The whole variable domain, remainder taken from reference TRBV15 and TRBJ1-3, is DAMVIQNPRYQVTQFGKPVTLSCSQTLNHNVMYWYQQKSSQAPKLLFHYYDKDFNNEADTPDNFQSRRPNTSFCFLDIRSPGLGDTAMYLCATSRAGLNTIYFGEGSWLTVV.

The chain combines TRBV19 with TRBJ2-7; TRBD1 might be the D (5 bases). CDR1 LNHDA and CDR2 SQIVND come from the germline V gene (reference sequence). V was shortened by 3 bases and J by 5 bases, with 17 bases between the two germline ends. CDR3 length equals 15 residues. The CDR3 protein is CASSIHRQLIHEQYF. The CDR3 DNA reads as TGTGCCAGTAGTATCCACAGGCAACTGATCCACGAGCAGTACTTC.

J is TRBJ1-6 and V is TRBV2; maybe TRBD1 (5 bases). This CDR3 is 14 amino acids long. V was trimmed by 6 bases and J by 5 bases, leaving 11 bases between them. Germline lookup yields CDR1 SNHLY and CDR2 FYNNEI. CDR3 protein: CASSPRGDNSPLHF. The CDR3 DNA reads as TGTGCCAGCAGCCCCCGGGGGGATAATTCACCCCTCCACTTT.

The V gene is TRBV9, the J gene TRBJ1-1, with TRBD1 as a possible D gene (6 bases). The CDR3 contains 14 residues. Looked up from germline, CDR1 is SGDLS and CDR2 is YYNGEE. Trimming took 0 bases from V and 8 from J, leaving 14 bases between them. CDR3 in amino acids: CASSVGWDTGEAFF. The CDR3 coding sequence is TGTGCCAGCAGCGTAGGGTGGGACACAGGCGAAGCTTTCTTT.

This clone appeared a few times. The chain joins TRBV6-5 to TRBJ1-6; D not resolved. CDR3 length: 13 amino acids. With 6 bases removed from V and 6 bases from J, the gap between germline ends came to 9 bases. Per the germline V gene, CDR1 is MNHEY and CDR2 is SVGAGI. The CDR3 reads CASRPRRNSPLHF. In DNA form, the CDR3 reads TGTGCCAGCAGACCGCGGCGTAATTCACCCCTCCACTTT.

This clone was detected once. The chain carries TRBV6-5 and TRBJ2-2; the match to TRBD1 covers 7 bases. CDR3 length equals 16 residues. Per the germline V gene, CDR1 is MNHEY and CDR2 is SVGAGI. The junction had 3 bases not matched to a gene; V was cut back by 2 bases and J by 0 bases. The CDR3 nucleotides are TGTGCCAGCAGTTACGACAGGGTCCCGAACACCGGGGAGCTGTTTTTT. Protein: CASSYDRVPNTGELFF.

The chain joins TRBV7-2 to TRBJ1-2; TRBD1 is a possible D gene (6 bases). Germline CDR1 SGHTA, CDR2 FQGNSA. The V end lost 1 base, the J end lost 6 bases, and 15 bases lay between the germline ends. The CDR3 runs 15 residues. Written as DNA, the CDR3 is TGTGCCAGCAGCTTAGATGGCAGGGGTCTAGATGGCTACACCTTC. Translated: CASSLDGRGLDGYTF.

The chain combines TRBV5-1 with TRBJ1-2; TRBD1 is a possible D gene (6 bases). Trimming shortened V by 4 bases and J by 8 bases, and 18 bases separated the two germline ends. CDR1 is SGHRS and CDR2 is YFSETQ in the germline V gene. This CDR3 comprises 14 residues. The CDR3 DNA reads TGCGCCAGCAGCGTCCAGCCAGGGGTGTTCGGCTACACCTTC. Translation gives CASSVQPGVFGYTF.

The V gene is TRBV19, the J gene TRBJ1-6; D remains ambiguous. The CDR3 is 16 residues long. CDR1 is LNHDA and CDR2 is SQIVND in the germline V gene (reference sequence). The V end was cut by 2 bases, the J end by 0 bases, with 8 bases between. The CDR3 sequence is CASSILISSYNSPLHF. The DNA for the CDR3 is TGTGCCAGTAGTATACTTATCAGCTCCTATAATTCACCCCTCCACTTT.

The chain uses TRBV19 and TRBJ2-4; the D is unclear. This CDR3 has 14 residues. Per the germline V gene, CDR1 is LNHDA and CDR2 is SQIVND (reference sequence). V shed 3 bases and J shed 9 bases, with 15 bases lying between them. DNA for the CDR3: TGTGCCAGTAGTATTAAGCCTAAGAGTCTCATTCAGTACTTC. It specifies CASSIKPKSLIQYF.

This clone has only one observation. This rearrangement joins TRBV27 to TRBJ2-2; D is uncertain. The CDR3 runs to 12 residues. The germline CDR1 and CDR2 sequences are MNHEY and SMNVEV (reference sequence). V lost 4 bases to trimming and J lost 8 bases, with 8 bases between them. DNA for the CDR3: TGTGCCAGCAGTTACCCCCGGGGGGAGCTGTTTTTT. This gives the protein CASSYPRGELFF.